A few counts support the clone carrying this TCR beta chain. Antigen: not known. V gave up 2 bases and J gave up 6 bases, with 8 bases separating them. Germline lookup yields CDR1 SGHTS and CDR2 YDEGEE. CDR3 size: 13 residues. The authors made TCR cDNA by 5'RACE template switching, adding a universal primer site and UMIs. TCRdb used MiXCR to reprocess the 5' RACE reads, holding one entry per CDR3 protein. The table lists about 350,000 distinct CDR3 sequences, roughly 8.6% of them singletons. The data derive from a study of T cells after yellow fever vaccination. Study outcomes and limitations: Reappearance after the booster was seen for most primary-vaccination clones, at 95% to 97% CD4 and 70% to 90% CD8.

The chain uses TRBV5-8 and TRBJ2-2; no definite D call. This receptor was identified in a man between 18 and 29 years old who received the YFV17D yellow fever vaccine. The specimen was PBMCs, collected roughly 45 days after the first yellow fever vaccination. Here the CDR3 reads CASSLVASGELFF. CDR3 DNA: TGTGCCAGCAGCTTAGTGGCATCCGGGGAGCTGTTTTTT.